Given below is one TCR beta chain in context. Its antigen is not known. Germline is not matched at one junction end, which may reflect a read error. TCRdb re-derived calls from the reads in MiXCR, one entry per CDR3 protein. The data show a few hundred thousand distinct CDR3 sequences, just under 40% seen once. This CDR3 spans 13 amino acids. Germline CDR1 MNHEY, CDR2 SVGEGT. These data come from a study of T cell repertoires in cytomegalovirus infection. The study's findings and limits: Clonotypes of TCR beta that were HLA-C-restricted and CMV-specific dominated the ex vivo response.

The genes are TRBV6-2 or TRBV6-3 and TRBJ2-5; 7 positions agree with TRBD2. The TCR comes from a human donor in good health (CMV status not recorded). Some clones in this sample may be carry-over from other donors' samples. Here the sequenced sample was cultured PBMCs, taken from culture after CMV antigen stimulation. This CDR3 reads CASRAGNQENQYF. CDR3 sequence (DNA): TGTGCCAGCAGAGCGGGGAACCAAGAGAACCAGTACTTC.